This note documents a single T cell receptor beta chain sequence. The V gene's germline CDR1 is SGHAT and CDR2 FQNNGV. This CDR3 comprises 14 residues. V shed 5 bases and J shed 4 bases, with 15 bases lying between them. In the original processing: From reference gene primer amplification, estimates of nucleated cell counts were derived. Sequencing used immunoSEQ multiplex PCR; TCRdb keeps in-frame clones, though not all of them. V, J and clone size were drawn from that table, and D and trimming were deduced from the DNA. The table has 250,000 or so clones, approximately 89% seen once. This sample stems from a study of blood T cell repertoires in COVID-19. In the study overall: PBMCs, B-cell-depleted T cells, or T cells were the source of the cDNA or gDNA that made up the material.

A case of COVID-19 had been met by exposed participants within 2 weeks before study entry. The rearrangement joins TRBV11-2 to TRBJ2-7; D might be TRBD2 (6 bases). The material sequenced was PBMCs or T cells enriched from blood (not recorded which). This sequence was found in a woman aged 40 to 50 who had been exposed to COVID-19. As DNA, the CDR3 is TGTGCCAGCAGCCAGTCTCAGGAGGGATACGAGCAGTACTTC. Translating gives CASSQSQEGYEQYF. The variable domain in full, completed from reference TRBV11-2 and TRBJ2-7, reads EAGVAQSPRYKIIEKRQSVAFWCNPISGHATLYWYQQILGQGPKLLIQFQNNGVVDDSQLPKDRFSAERLKGVDSTLKIQPAKLEDSAVYLCASSQSQEGYEQYFGPGTRLTVT.